The 16 T cell receptor beta chains listed next were all sequenced from one sample in a study of Tregs in tolerant kidney transplant recipients. The assay was immunoSEQ multiplex PCR, and TCRdb's table has in-frame clones only and misses some. The listing records about 30,000 clones. This sample comprised CD8+ T cells from blood, obtained before the transplant. The receptors stem from a human donor who received a combined kidney and bone marrow transplant.

Note on this clone: From the germline J gene comes the end of the CDR3, since the read stops 3 residues before it. The V gene is TRBV7-6, the J gene TRBJ2-2, with TRBD2 identical over 10 bases. Germline CDR1 SGHVS, CDR2 FNYEAQ. J lost 2 bases, V lost 7 bases, and 10 bases had no gene match. The CDR3 sequence is 17 residues long. This CDR3 is CASTESGLAENTGELFF. The sequenced part of the CDR3 DNA is TGTGCCAGCACTGAAAGTGGACTAGCGGAAAACACCGGGGAG.

The DNA read from the CDR3 is TGTGCCAGTACTCCATTAGCGGGAGCGGTGACAGATACG. This codes for CASTPLAGAVTDT. The whole CDR3 protein reads CASTPLAGAVTDTQYF. V gene TRBV19 combines with J gene TRBJ2-3, with 9 positions matching TRBD2. The read is 3 residues too short to cover the CDR3 end, so that end is filled in from the germline J gene. V dropped 7 bases and J dropped 3; count of bases not matched to a gene: 11. CDR1 and CDR2 (germline): LNHDA, SQIVND (reference sequence). The CDR3 contains 16 residues.

Turning to this clone: The read terminates 3 residues before the CDR3 end, so the remaining end is supplied by the germline J gene. The genes are TRBV14 and TRBJ2-7; 15 bases fit TRBD2. The V and J ends lost 4 bases and 5 bases, in that order; junction bases with no gene match: 6. The CDR3 loop spans 16 amino acids. CDR1 and CDR2 from the germline V gene are SGHDN and FVKESK. The covered CDR3 bases are TGTGCCAGCAGCCTAGGACTAGCGGGAGGGGCACACGAG. It specifies CASSLGLAGGAHE. The whole CDR3 sequence reads CASSLGLAGGAHEQYF. The whole variable domain, filled in from reference TRBV14 and TRBJ2-7, reads EAGVTQFPSHSVIEKGQTVTLRCDPISGHDNLYWYRRVMGKEIKFLLHFVKESKQDESGMPNNRFLAERTGGTYSTLKVQPAELEDSGVYFCASSLGLAGGAHEQYFGPGTRLTVT.

A note on this clone: The missing CDR3 end, 3 residues past where the read stops, is filled in from the germline J gene. The chain employs TRBV5-6 and TRBJ2-1, with D unclear. CDR1 and CDR2 from the germline V gene are SGHDT and YYEEEE. The CDR3 loop spans 14 amino acids. V was trimmed by 0 bases and J by 6 bases, leaving 10 bases between them. CDR3 bases read: TGTGCCAGCAGCTTGGATCCGACGGGCAATGAG. Its protein product is CASSLDPTGNE. The entire CDR3 protein is CASSLDPTGNEQFF. Complete variable domain (other parts from reference TRBV5-6 and TRBJ2-1): DAGVTQSPTHLIKTRGQQVTLRCSPKSGHDTVSWYQQALGQGPQFIFQYYEEEERQRGNFPDRFSGHQFPNYSSELNVNALLLGDSALYLCASSLDPTGNEQFFGPGTRLTVL.

Note on this clone: Read coverage stops 3 residues before the CDR3 terminus; the germline J gene supplies the remainder. The chain has TRBV7-3 and TRBJ2-7; TRBD2 matches at 11 bases. The length of the CDR3 is 15 residues. J was trimmed by 2 bases and V by 5 bases; bases with no gene match: 5. In germline, CDR1 is SGHTA, CDR2 FQGTGA. The CDR3 loop reads CASSQLAGGAYEQYF. The CDR3 bases that were read are TGTGCCAGCAGCCAATTAGCGGGAGGGGCCTACGAG.

Points on this clone: The DNA ends 3 residues before the CDR3 does, and the rest of the CDR3 is filled in from the germline J gene. The V call is TRBV10-3, the J call TRBJ2-1; 8 nucleotides align to TRBD2. Germline V gene sequence: CDR1 ENHRY, CDR2 SYGVKD. After removal of 0 bases from V and 6 bases from J, the junction contained 4 bases not matched to a gene. The CDR3 contains 15 residues. Incomplete CDR3 DNA: TGTGCCATCAGTGAGTCGAGACTAGCGTTCAATGAG. Translated, it gives CAISESRLAFNE. Given in full, the CDR3 is CAISESRLAFNEQFF.

In regard to this clone: The missing CDR3 end, 3 residues past where the read stops, is filled in from the germline J gene. This chain connects TRBV19 to TRBJ2-1; TRBD2 might be the D (6 bases). In germline, CDR1 is LNHDA, CDR2 SQIVND (reference sequence). This CDR3 comprises 15 residues. V lost 3 bases, J lost 4 bases, and 13 bases lay in between. Partial CDR3 DNA: TGTGCCAGTAGTATCTACTCTAGCGATTACAATGAG. It yields the protein CASSIYSSDYNE. The entire CDR3 sequence reads CASSIYSSDYNEQFF.

Points on this clone: The CDR3 extends 3 residues past the end of the read, so its final part is completed from the germline J gene. The chain employs TRBV7-9 and TRBJ1-4; D is possibly TRBD1 (6 bases). The CDR3 extends over 15 amino acids. Per the germline V gene, CDR1 is SEHNR and CDR2 is FQNEAQ (reference sequence). Trimming removed 5 bases from V and 8 bases from J, with 18 bases in between. CDR3 protein: CASSGQGLEREKLFF. The sequenced part of the CDR3 DNA is TGTGCCAGCAGCGGGCAGGGGCTTGAGAGGGAAAAA.

Points on this clone: The read ends 3 residues shy of where the CDR3 ends; the end is completed using the germline J gene. This sequence joins TRBV7-9 and TRBJ2-7, with 7 positions matching TRBD2. V lost 1 base and J lost 6; bases outside the gene matches: 3. The germline gives CDR1 SEHNR, CDR2 FQNEAQ (reference sequence). There are 13 residues in the CDR3. CDR3 DNA, as far as it was read: TGTGCCAGCAGCTTAGGGGGGGGAAGCGAG. Amino acids: CASSLGGGSE. The whole CDR3 region reads CASSLGGGSEQYF.

Of note for this clone: The missing CDR3 end, 3 residues past where the read stops, is filled in from the germline J gene. The chain has TRBV5-3 and TRBJ1-2; no definite D call. TRBV5-3 is flagged as an ORF with uncertain function. The CDR3 is 13 amino acids. The DNA read from the CDR3 is TGTGCCAGAAGCTTGAAGGAGCTAGATAGG. This codes for CARSLKELDR. The CDR3 as a whole reads CARSLKELDRYTF.

For this clone: The read ends 3 residues early relative to the CDR3; the germline J gene fills the gap. This rearrangement joins TRBV7-8 to TRBJ1-2; TRBD1 matches 9 bases. Per the germline V gene, CDR1 is SGHVS and CDR2 is FQNEAQ. This CDR3 is built from 16 residues. Trimming cost V 5 bases and J 4 bases; bases outside gene matches: 11. CDR3 sequence reads: CASSKRPGQGTYGYTF. Incomplete CDR3 DNA: TGTGCCAGCAGCAAAAGACCGGGACAGGGCACCTATGGC. Full variable domain (missing parts from reference TRBV7-8 and TRBJ1-2): GAGVSQSPRYKVAKRGQDVALRCDPISGHVSLFWYQQALGQGPEFLTYFQNEAQLDKSGLPSDRFFAERPEGSVSTLKIQRTQQEDSAVYLCASSKRPGQGTYGYTFGSGTRLTVV.

A word on this clone: Read coverage stops 3 residues before the CDR3 terminus; the germline J gene supplies the remainder. This chain connects TRBV20-1 to TRBJ2-7; D might be TRBD2 (6 bases). The V gene lost 0 bases and the J gene lost 3 bases, with 15 bases spanning the gap. The CDR3 consists of 15 residues. Germline-derived CDR1 and CDR2 are DFQATT and SNEGSKA (reference sequence). CDR3 DNA (partial): TGCAGTGCTAGAGATGTGGGACTCCCTCTCTACGAG. This sequence encodes CSARDVGLPLYE. The CDR3 as a whole reads CSARDVGLPLYEQYF.

Concerning this clone: The CDR3 extends 3 residues past the end of the read, so its final part is completed from the germline J gene. The chain uses TRBV19 and TRBJ2-1; possible D gene TRBD2, 5 bases. The CDR3 length is 14 residues. Germline V lookup: CDR1 LNHDA, CDR2 SQIVND (reference sequence). The germline V and J ends were trimmed by 2 bases and 1 base, with 6 bases remaining between them. The part of the CDR3 DNA that was read is TGTGCCAGTAGTATACGAGGGTCCTACAATGAG. It codes for CASSIRGSYNE. The entire CDR3 reads CASSIRGSYNEQFF.

A note on this clone: The read ends 3 residues early relative to the CDR3; the germline J gene fills the gap. The gene calls are TRBV7-2 and TRBJ2-7, with TRBD2 as a possible D gene (5 bases). CDR3 size: 13 residues. Trimming removed 3 bases at V and 4 bases at J, with 10 bases between. Germline-derived CDR1 and CDR2 are SGHTA and FQGNSA. CDR3 protein: CASSFGLGYEQYF. The DNA read from the CDR3 is TGTGCCAGCAGCTTTGGACTGGGATACGAG. The full variable domain, with the rest looked up from reference TRBV7-2 and TRBJ2-7, is GAGVSQSPSNKVTEKGKDVELRCDPISGHTALYWYRQSLGQGLEFLIYFQGNSAPDKSGLPSDRFSAERTGGSVSTLTIQRTQQEDSAVYLCASSFGLGYEQYFGPGTRLTVT.

On this clone: The read ends 3 residues shy of where the CDR3 ends; the end is completed using the germline J gene. This chain uses TRBV7-6 with TRBJ2-7, with a weak D call TRBD2 (6 bases). V shed 3 bases and J shed 3 bases, with 9 bases lying between them. This CDR3 is built from 13 residues. CDR1 SGHVS and CDR2 FNYEAQ come from the germline V gene. CDR3 bases read: TGTGCCAGCAGCTTCGGGGGTTACTACGAG. Protein: CASSFGGYYE. In full, the CDR3 reads CASSFGGYYEQYF. Complete variable domain (other parts from reference TRBV7-6 and TRBJ2-7): GAGVSQSPRYKVTKRGQDVALRCDPISGHVSLYWYRQALGQGPEFLTYFNYEAQQDKSGLPNDRFSAERPEGSISTLTIQRTEQRDSAMYRCASSFGGYYEQYFGPGTRLTVT.

Notes on this clone: The CDR3 end lies 3 residues beyond the end of the read and is filled in from the germline J gene. The chain carries TRBV4-1 and TRBJ2-2; TRBD2 matches at 7 bases. Looked up from germline, CDR1 is MGHRA and CDR2 is YSYEKL. Germline trimming cut 1 base from V and 5 bases from J; bases unmatched to any gene: 4. This CDR3 region has 15 residues. CDR3 bases read: TGCGCCAGCAGCCAAGGACTAGCTAAGACCGGGGAG. It is translated as CASSQGLAKTGE. The whole CDR3 region reads CASSQGLAKTGELFF.